Below, 13 T cell receptor beta chains from the same sample are listed, as sequenced in a study of T cell responses to AZD1222 COVID-19 vaccine. TCRdb's table, derived via immunoSEQ multiplex PCR, lists solely in-frame clones and lacks some. Of about 120,000 clones listed, 70% to 90% are singletons. The specimen was peripheral blood, collected on day 0 of AZD1222 vaccination. Source of these receptors: an adult in good health.

This rearrangement joins TRBV20-1 to TRBJ2-1; a weak D match, TRBD2 (6 bases). The V end was cut by 3 bases, the J end by 10 bases, with 16 bases between. Germline V lookup: CDR1 DFQATT, CDR2 SNEGSKA (reference sequence). The CDR3 covers 13 residues. This CDR3 reads CSASRELLREQFF. The CDR3 bases are TGCAGTGCTAGTCGGGAGCTCTTGCGGGAGCAGTTCTTC.

The V call is TRBV5-4, the J call TRBJ2-1; D remains unclear. V lost 10 bases and J 8 bases, leaving 22 bases between the germline ends. The CDR3 extends over 14 amino acids. From germline, CDR1 is SGHNT and CDR2 YYREEE (reference sequence). The CDR3 protein is CAFQESLRGDEQFF. The CDR3 region has the DNA TGTGCCTTTCAGGAGAGTCTTCGTGGCGATGAGCAGTTCTTC.

V and J are TRBV28 and TRBJ1-1; D remains unclear. Per germline, CDR1 MDHEN and CDR2 SYDVKM. Trimming cost V 1 base and J 9 bases, with 21 bases left between them. The CDR3 totals 16 residues. The CDR3 reads CASSLSPRSRALKAFF. CDR3 DNA: TGTGCCAGCAGTTTATCTCCCCGCTCTAGAGCACTTAAAGCTTTCTTT.

V gene TRBV2 combines with J gene TRBJ2-2; D perhaps matches TRBD1 (6 bases). Trimming stripped 8 bases from V and 5 bases from J, with 21 bases between. Germline V gene data show CDR1 as SNHLY and CDR2 as FYNNEI. CDR3 length: 16 residues. This CDR3 is CASLEGVTRGTGELFF. The CDR3 nucleotides are TGTGCCAGCCTTGAGGGGGTAACACGGGGTACCGGGGAGCTGTTTTTT.

V usage is TRBV3-1 (or the pseudogene TRBV3-2) and J usage is TRBJ1-3; D is unclear. The CDR3 spans 15 residues. With 0 bases removed from V and 0 bases from J, the gap between germline ends came to 6 bases. Germline assignment: CDR1 LGHDT and CDR2 YNNKEL (reference sequence). CDR3 region: CASSQDGFSGNTIYF. CDR3 DNA: TGTGCCAGCAGCCAAGATGGGTTCTCTGGAAACACCATATATTTT.

Remarks on this clone: At the DNA level, this CDR3 is encoded by other sequences in the same sample as well. The chain is built from TRBV28 and TRBJ2-7; D is undetermined. Trimming pared 3 bases from V and 0 bases from J, leaving 3 bases between. The CDR3 runs 12 residues. CDR1 and CDR2 (germline): MDHEN, SYDVKM. The CDR3 loop is CASSFSSYEQYF. CDR3 nucleotide sequence: TGTGCCAGCAGTTTTAGCTCCTACGAGCAGTACTTC.

This rearrangement joins TRBV7-6 to TRBJ2-5; D is perhaps TRBD1 (5 bases). CDR1 is SGHVS and CDR2 is FNYEAQ in the germline V gene. Deletions cut 5 bases from V and 5 bases from J, with 9 bases between. This CDR3 is 12 amino acids long. The chain's CDR3 is CASSPKGETQYF. The CDR3 DNA follows: TGTGCCAGCAGCCCGAAGGGGGAGACCCAGTACTTC.

The chain carries TRBV24-1 and TRBJ2-4; 12 bases line up with TRBD2. Germline-derived CDR1 and CDR2 are KGHDR and SFDVKD. This CDR3 comprises 19 residues. V shed 2 bases and J 0 bases; nucleotides not matched to a gene: 7. The CDR3 loop reads CATSDSTSGGFLAKNIQYF. The CDR3 coding sequence is TGTGCCACCAGTGATTCGACTAGCGGGGGATTCCTAGCCAAAAACATTCAGTACTTC.

The chain is built from TRBV23-1 and TRBJ1-2, with D unclear. TRBV23-1 is an open reading frame whose function is uncertain. The CDR3 runs to 14 residues. Deletions cut 0 bases from V and 8 bases from J, with 13 bases between. This chain's CDR3 is CASSQSTPPKGYTF. The CDR3 DNA is TGCGCCAGCAGTCAATCGACACCTCCTAAGGGCTACACCTTC.

The chain couples TRBV7-2 to TRBJ1-2, with D tentatively TRBD1 (5 bases). Germline CDR1 reads SGHTA; CDR2 reads FQGNSA. The ends were cut back, 3 bases at V and 2 bases at J, with 7 bases in the middle. The CDR3 is 13 amino acids. The CDR3 is CASSLTVNYGYTF. CDR3 bases: TGTGCCAGCAGCTTGACAGTCAACTATGGCTACACCTTC. Full variable domain (remainder filled in from reference TRBV7-2 and TRBJ1-2): GAGVSQSPSNKVTEKGKDVELRCDPISGHTALYWYRQSLGQGLEFLIYFQGNSAPDKSGLPSDRFSAERTGGSVSTLTIQRTQQEDSAVYLCASSLTVNYGYTFGSGTRLTVV.

This chain uses TRBV9 with TRBJ2-1; a possible D gene is TRBD1 (5 bases). The V and J ends lost 3 bases and 10 bases respectively, with 17 bases between them. This CDR3 is built from 14 residues. CDR1 is SGDLS, CDR2 YYNGEE, per germline. The CDR3 DNA follows: TGTGCCAGCAGCGCCTTATCCCAGGGCTGGGAGCAGTTCTTC. This translates into CASSALSQGWEQFF.

The chain joins TRBV28 to TRBJ1-1; D is perhaps TRBD1 (5 bases). Between the trimmed V and J ends, which lost 6 bases and 0 bases, there was a span of 11 bases. Germline assignment: CDR1 MDHEN and CDR2 SYDVKM. This CDR3 contains 14 residues. CDR3 loop: CASSRDGLNTEAFF. The CDR3, as DNA: TGTGCCAGCAGCCGGGACGGATTGAACACTGAAGCTTTCTTT. Together with reference TRBV28 and TRBJ1-1, the CDR3 gives the full variable domain: DVKVTQSSRYLVKRTGEKVFLECVQDMDHENMFWYRQDPGLGLRLIYFSYDVKMKEKGDIPEGYSVSREKKERFSLILESASTNQTSMYLCASSRDGLNTEAFFGQGTRLTVV.

This sequence joins TRBV19 and TRBJ1-2, with D perhaps TRBD1 (6 bases). Per germline, CDR1 LNHDA and CDR2 SQIVND (reference sequence). The V end lost 9 bases, the J end lost 0 bases, and 14 bases lay between the germline ends. This CDR3 is built from 14 residues. CDR3: CASARTDPNYGYTF. DNA for the CDR3: TGTGCCAGCGCCAGGACAGATCCTAACTATGGCTACACCTTC.